These 6 T cell receptor beta chains share one sample of origin, sequenced in a study of cytotoxic CD8 clonotypes in ibrutinib-treated CLL. Assay used: immunoSEQ multiplex PCR; TCRdb lists only in-frame clones, some missing. The data contain roughly 170,000 clones, 84% of them singletons. Source: PBMCs, taken after 24 months of ibrutinib treatment. These receptors were collected from a human donor with chronic lymphocytic leukemia.

The rearrangement joins TRBV27 to TRBJ1-1; 10 bases line up with TRBD1. Germline loops: CDR1 MNHEY, CDR2 SMNVEV (reference sequence). Losses at the gene ends were 6 bases for V and 4 bases for J; bases not matched to a gene: 5. The CDR3 sequence is 14 residues long. The CDR3 protein is CASRPTGGPTEAFF. The CDR3 bases are TGTGCCAGCAGGCCGACAGGGGGCCCCACTGAAGCTTTCTTT.

This clone was detected a few times. The rearrangement joins TRBV6-4 to TRBJ2-7; D perhaps matches TRBD2 (6 bases). The CDR3 is 17 residues long. The V and J ends lost 8 bases and 0 bases respectively, with 23 bases between them. Per the germline V gene, CDR1 is MRHNA and CDR2 is SNTAGT. CDR3 in amino acids: CASYTPPLARISYEQYF. The CDR3, as DNA: TGTGCCAGCTATACCCCCCCACTAGCAAGAATCTCCTACGAGCAGTACTTC.

This clone was observed a few times. The CDR3 bases are TGTGCCAGCAGTTCCGCCCCGCTCGAGCAGTACTTC. Its protein is CASSSAPLEQYF. The rearrangement uses TRBV28 and TRBJ2-7, with D uncertain. The germline V and J ends were trimmed by 4 bases and 6 bases, with 10 bases remaining between them. Per the germline V gene, CDR1 is MDHEN and CDR2 is SYDVKM. The CDR3 contains 12 residues.

The chain combines TRBV15 with TRBJ1-4; D ambiguous. V lost 1 base, J lost 8 bases, and 14 bases lay in between. The CDR3 is made up of 15 amino acids. Germline CDR1 LNHNV, CDR2 YYDKDF (reference sequence). CDR3 amino acids: CATSRGEGLGEKLFF. In DNA, the CDR3 is TGTGCCACCAGCAGAGGCGAAGGTTTGGGAGAAAAACTGTTTTTT.

The CDR3: CASKLQGYNEQFF. CDR3 in DNA: TGTGCCAGCAAACTACAGGGATACAATGAGCAGTTCTTC. The chain uses TRBV27 and TRBJ2-1, with D perhaps matching TRBD1 (6 bases). V was trimmed by 7 bases and J by 4 bases, leaving 11 bases between them. This CDR3 region has 13 residues. Germline CDR1 reads MNHEY; CDR2 reads SMNVEV (reference sequence).

The chain carries TRBV5-8 and TRBJ2-2, with D maybe TRBD1 (5 bases). V lost 7 bases and J 3 bases, leaving 16 bases between the germline ends. Looked up from germline, CDR1 is SGHTS and CDR2 is YDEGEE. There are 15 residues in the CDR3. The CDR3 reads CASGRKGWDTGELFF. In nucleotides, the CDR3 is TGTGCCAGCGGCAGAAAGGGGTGGGACACCGGGGAGCTGTTTTTT. Looking up the rest from reference TRBV5-8 and TRBJ2-2 gives the full variable domain: EAGVTQSPTHLIKTRGQQATLRCSPISGHTSVYWYQQALGLGLQFLLWYDEGEERNRGNFPPRFSGRQFPNYSSELNVNALELEDSALYLCASGRKGWDTGELFFGEGSRLTVL.